This T cell receptor beta chain was captured in a study of OX40 agonist ivuxolimab in advanced cancers. Study-wide background: All patients had ivuxolimab intravenously every 2 weeks at 0.01 to 10 mg/kg. Treatment received earlier with anti-PD-1, anti-PD-L1 or anti-CTLA-4 agents was allowed, and roughly 40% had some.

Germline CDR1 and CDR2: SQVTM and ANQGSEA. This CDR3 is built from 10 residues. Trimming took 1 base from V and 7 from J, leaving 4 bases between them. Study findings and constraints: Among the least clonally expanded were partial responders at 0.1-3.0 mg/kg. Clones of CD4+ and CD8+ blood T cells grew by week 6 at doses of 0.1 to 3.0 mg/kg.

Measured with immunoSEQ multiplex PCR; TCRdb has only the in-frame clones, and not every one. The sample has some 64,000 clones, 84% seen once. Comments on this clone: Antigen unknown.

The TCR originated in an adult with an advanced solid tumor such as melanoma, head and neck, liver or kidney cancer. V usage is TRBV29-1 and J usage is TRBJ2-5; D is ambiguous. The specimen was CD4+ or CD8+ T cells sorted from blood, collected in a trial of the OX40 agonist ivuxolimab. The DNA for the CDR3 is TGCAGCGTTGAAGTAGGGACCCAGTACTTC. Residues: CSVEVGTQYF.